The 21 T cell receptor beta chains below all came from one sample that was sequenced in a study of blood T cell repertoires in COVID-19. TCRdb's table, derived via immunoSEQ multiplex PCR, lists solely in-frame clones and lacks some. The repertoire holds some 46,000 clones, with over 75% as singletons. Source material: peripheral blood. The source of these receptors is a woman aged 80 or over with COVID-19, enrolled during active disease.

The V and J genes are TRBV7-7 and TRBJ2-5; TRBD2 matches 10 bases. The CDR3 length is 16 residues. CDR1 SSHAT and CDR2 FNYEAQ come from the germline V gene (reference sequence). V shed 3 bases, J shed 4 bases, and the junction held 8 bases outside the gene matches. Written as DNA, the CDR3 is TGTGCCAGCAGCTTGGGGCTAGCGGGAGCTGGAGAGACCCAGTACTTC. Protein product: CASSLGLAGAGETQYF.

The chain is built from TRBV12-3 or TRBV12-4 and TRBJ1-2; tentatively, D is TRBD1 (5 bases). The CDR3 contains 12 residues. V dropped 6 bases and J dropped 4 bases, with 9 bases sitting between them. The CDR3 DNA reads TGTGCCAGCAGAACAGGATTCTATGGCTACACCTTC. Translation: CASRTGFYGYTF.

This sequence joins TRBV19 and TRBJ2-5; maybe TRBD1 (6 bases). The CDR3 runs to 17 residues. V was pared by 1 base and J by 4 bases, with 19 bases between. The V gene's germline CDR1 is LNHDA and CDR2 SQIVND (reference sequence). The CDR3 nucleotides read TGTGCCAGTAGTATAGGGTCAGCCGGGACACCGGCAGAGACCCAGTACTTC. Protein product: CASSIGSAGTPAETQYF.

This sequence joins TRBV4-1 and TRBJ2-2; weak D call: TRBD1 (5 bases). In germline, CDR1 is MGHRA, CDR2 YSYEKL. The CDR3 covers 14 residues. Trimming removed 6 bases from V and 1 base from J, with 9 bases in between. For the CDR3, the DNA is TGCGCCAGCAGACCCACAGGGAACACCGGGGAGCTGTTTTTT. It translates to CASRPTGNTGELFF.

The CDR3 region has the DNA TGTGCCAGCAGCCCAGGGAACAGGGGGGCGTTTTTT. Protein: CASSPGNRGAFF. The chain is built from TRBV28 and TRBJ1-4, with TRBD1 matching over 8 bases. The V and J ends lost 6 bases and 16 bases, in that order; junction bases with no gene match: 10. The length of the CDR3 is 12 residues. Germline lookup yields CDR1 MDHEN and CDR2 SYDVKM.

This chain joins TRBV19 and TRBJ2-5; D possibly corresponds to TRBD1 (6 bases). Per the germline V gene, CDR1 is LNHDA and CDR2 is SQIVND (reference sequence). V dropped 7 bases and J dropped 5 bases, with 14 bases sitting between them. The CDR3 is 13 residues long. The CDR3 region is CASKAGASETQYF. CDR3 in DNA: TGTGCCAGTAAGGCAGGGGCGAGCGAGACCCAGTACTTC.

The genes are TRBV2 and TRBJ1-2; tentatively, D is TRBD1 (5 bases). This CDR3 comprises 14 residues. Germline V gene lookup returns CDR1 SNHLY and CDR2 FYNNEI. Trimming took off 3 bases at V and 0 bases at J, with 8 bases between the two ends. Here the CDR3 DNA reads TGTGCCAGCAGTGAGGGGGGGGCTAACTATGGCTACACCTTC. Translation: CASSEGGANYGYTF.

This clone has more than one count but fewer than ten. V is TRBV7-3 and J is TRBJ2-1, with 8 bases lining up with TRBD2. The germline gives CDR1 SGHTA, CDR2 FQGTGA. The CDR3 is made up of 14 amino acids. The junction had 6 bases not matched to a gene; V was cut back by 2 bases and J by 9 bases. The CDR3: CASSLSSGSTEQFF. The CDR3 nucleotides are TGTGCCAGCAGCTTATCGAGCGGGAGTACTGAGCAGTTCTTC.

The chain combines TRBV11-2 with TRBJ1-2; 9 bases match TRBD1. V shed 1 base, J shed 4 bases, and the junction held 4 bases outside the gene matches. The CDR3 is 15 amino acids. Germline lookup yields CDR1 SGHAT and CDR2 FQNNGV. The CDR3 region is CASSLAGQGLYGYTF. The DNA of the CDR3 is TGTGCCAGCAGCTTAGCGGGACAGGGTCTCTATGGCTACACCTTC.

This clone was recorded once. The J gene is TRBJ2-7, the V gene TRBV7-9; D ambiguous. The CDR3 consists of 13 residues. The germline V gene encodes CDR1 SEHNR and CDR2 FQNEAQ (reference sequence). The V and J ends lost 5 bases and 2 bases respectively, with 10 bases between them. This CDR3 reads CASSAVTTYEQYF. CDR3 coding DNA: TGTGCCAGCAGCGCGGTAACTACCTACGAGCAGTACTTC.

The V and J genes are TRBV15 and TRBJ2-5; 7 bases are a match to TRBD1. The CDR3 covers 16 residues. J gave up 2 bases and V 1 base, and 7 bases lay outside the gene matches. Germline CDR1 and CDR2: LNHNV and YYDKDF (reference sequence). The CDR3 DNA reads as TGTGCCACCAGCAGAGCAAACACGGGACAGCAAGAGACCCAGTACTTC. This gives the protein CATSRANTGQQETQYF.

CDR3 nucleotides: TGTGCCAGCAGGGGCCCTCCGGGAGGCGGCGGGTATGGCTACACCTTC. It codes for CASRGPPGGGGYGYTF. The chain combines TRBV2 with TRBJ1-2; D call uncertain. CDR1 and CDR2 from the germline V gene are SNHLY and FYNNEI. Trimming removed 6 bases from V and 5 bases from J, with 22 bases in between. This CDR3 has 16 amino acids. Together with reference TRBV2 and TRBJ1-2, the CDR3 gives the full variable domain: EPEVTQTPSHQVTQMGQEVILRCVPISNHLYFYWYRQILGQKVEFLVSFYNNEISEKSEIFDDQFSVERPDGSNFTLKIRSTKLEDSAMYFCASRGPPGGGGYGYTFGSGTRLTVV.

The rearrangement joins TRBV29-1 to TRBJ2-3; a weak D match, TRBD1 (6 bases). Trimming shortened V by 5 bases and J by 2 bases, and 8 bases separated the two germline ends. Germline V lookup: CDR1 SQVTM, CDR2 ANQGSEA. The CDR3 runs to 12 residues. In nucleotides, the CDR3 is TGCAGCGTTCTGGGGGCCACAGATACGCAGTATTTT. Translating gives CSVLGATDTQYF.

The V gene is TRBV9, the J gene TRBJ2-7, with D unresolved. Germline V gene lookup returns CDR1 SGDLS and CDR2 YYNGEE. Deletions cut 0 bases from V and 1 base from J, with 8 bases between. CDR3 length equals 14 residues. As DNA, the CDR3 is TGTGCCAGCAGCGTAGACTCATCGTCCTACGAGCAGTACTTC. This gives the protein CASSVDSSSYEQYF.

CDR3 in amino acids: CASSPGSVDYGYTF. Written as DNA, the CDR3 is TGTGCCAGCTCACCGGGGAGCGTGGATTATGGCTACACCTTC. The chain employs TRBV18 and TRBJ1-2; D ambiguous. Trimming took off 3 bases at V and 5 bases at J, with 13 bases between the two ends. CDR3 length: 14 amino acids. In germline, CDR1 is KGHSH, CDR2 LQKENI.

V gene TRBV6-6 combines with J gene TRBJ2-7; 10 bases align to TRBD2. The trim removed 5 bases at V and 2 bases at J, leaving 9 bases unmatched. Germline V gene sequence: CDR1 MNHNY, CDR2 SVGAGI (reference sequence). The CDR3 loop spans 16 amino acids. CDR3 sequence reads: CASSARSSGRTYEQYF. In DNA, the CDR3 is TGTGCCAGCAGTGCACGATCTAGCGGGAGAACCTACGAGCAGTACTTC.

The gene calls are TRBV14 and TRBJ2-7; TRBD2 aligns across 8 bases. Germline CDR1 and CDR2: SGHDN and FVKESK. Germline trimming cut 1 base from V and 8 bases from J; bases unmatched to any gene: 22. The CDR3 covers 19 residues. CDR3 protein: CASSQAGGRSNEPRLKQYF. As DNA, the CDR3 is TGTGCCAGCAGCCAAGCGGGGGGGCGCTCTAACGAACCCCGGCTAAAGCAGTACTTC.

Note on this clone: An end of the junction differs from the germline gene, which may be a read error. V usage is TRBV24-1 and J usage is TRBJ2-1; possibly TRBD2 for D (5 bases). The CDR3 loop spans 13 amino acids. Germline assignment: CDR1 KGHDR and CDR2 SFDVKD. Here the CDR3 reads CAISDLTGDEQFF. The CDR3 DNA sequence: TGTGCCATCAGTGATTTGACCGGGGATGAGCAGTTCTTC.

The sample holds many counts of this clone. The chain recombines TRBV28 with TRBJ2-2; D unclear. CDR3 length: 16 residues. CDR1 is MDHEN, CDR2 SYDVKM, per germline. V was trimmed by 1 base and J by 0 bases, leaving 9 bases between them. As DNA, the CDR3 is TGTGCCAGCAGTTTATACCGCGGAGCGAACACCGGGGAGCTGTTTTTT. This translates into CASSLYRGANTGELFF. The full variable domain, with the rest looked up from reference TRBV28 and TRBJ2-2, is DVKVTQSSRYLVKRTGEKVFLECVQDMDHENMFWYRQDPGLGLRLIYFSYDVKMKEKGDIPEGYSVSREKKERFSLILESASTNQTSMYLCASSLYRGANTGELFFGEGSRLTVL.

In this sample, this clone turned up a few times. The chain combines TRBV6-5 with TRBJ2-7; tentative D call: TRBD2 (5 bases). CDR3 length: 13 residues. Germline CDR1 reads MNHEY; CDR2 reads SVGAGI. Trimming shortened V by 6 bases and J by 6 bases, and 15 bases separated the two germline ends. For the CDR3, the DNA is TGTGCCAGCAGATTCGGACGGGGTTCCGAGCAGTACTTC. It yields the protein CASRFGRGSEQYF.

This clone was detected only a few times. The sample holds other DNA sequences that translate to the same CDR3. The J gene is TRBJ2-5, the V gene TRBV2, with D tentatively TRBD2 (5 bases). V shed 2 bases and J shed 2 bases, with 15 bases lying between them. This CDR3 comprises 16 residues. Germline CDR1 and CDR2: SNHLY and FYNNEI. The CDR3 spells CASSESGGTFQETQYF. Here the CDR3 DNA reads TGTGCCAGCAGTGAAAGCGGCGGCACCTTTCAAGAGACCCAGTACTTC. Looking up the rest from reference TRBV2 and TRBJ2-5 gives the full variable domain: EPEVTQTPSHQVTQMGQEVILRCVPISNHLYFYWYRQILGQKVEFLVSFYNNEISEKSEIFDDQFSVERPDGSNFTLKIRSTKLEDSAMYFCASSESGGTFQETQYFGPGTRLLVL.